Listed here are 28 T cell receptor beta chains from one sample, sequenced in a study of cytomegalovirus exposure and HLA in healthy donors. PCR involved 60 Vbeta and 13 Jbeta primers. This table comes from immunoSEQ multiplex PCR, and its TCRdb copy is limited to in-frame clones, with some not included. This sample contains some 110,000 clones. The sequenced sample consisted of PBMCs. These receptors were obtained from a man between 40 and 49 years old in good health and CMV-seropositive.

The V call is TRBV15, the J call TRBJ2-7; possibly TRBD1 for D (6 bases). Germline CDR1 LNHNV, CDR2 YYDKDF (reference sequence). The CDR3 spans 14 residues. The germline V and J ends were trimmed by 1 base and 7 bases, with 14 bases remaining between them. The CDR3 spells CATSRAGQPGEQYF. For the CDR3, the DNA is TGTGCCACCAGCAGAGCTGGACAGCCTGGGGAGCAGTACTTC.

V gene TRBV5-1 combines with J gene TRBJ2-7, with TRBD2 identical over 7 bases. Germline CDR1 is SGHRS and CDR2 is YFSETQ. Losses at the gene ends were 0 bases for V and 5 bases for J; bases not matched to a gene: 2. The CDR3 runs to 13 residues. CDR3 residues: CASSLEGLDEQYF. Written as DNA, the CDR3 is TGCGCCAGCAGCTTGGAAGGACTAGACGAGCAGTACTTC.

The chain has TRBV7-9 and TRBJ2-5; D gene uncertain. Germline V gives CDR1 SEHNR, CDR2 FQNEAQ (reference sequence). The CDR3 is 13 amino acids. V dropped 6 bases and J dropped 5 bases, with 13 bases sitting between them. The CDR3 nucleotides read TGTGCCAGCAGTAGTCCGATCCGGGAGACCCAGTACTTC. Its translation: CASSSPIRETQYF.

J is TRBJ1-1 and V is TRBV18, with D uncertain. From germline, CDR1 is KGHSH and CDR2 LQKENI. The CDR3 covers 15 residues. Between the trimmed V and J ends, which lost 1 base and 0 bases, there was a span of 9 bases. As DNA, the CDR3 is TGTGCCAGCTCACCACTCCCAGGTGTGAACACTGAAGCTTTCTTT. Its protein is CASSPLPGVNTEAFF.

CDR3 in DNA: TGTGCCAGCAGTGTGGGGGGACCAGGGCAGTTCTTC. Translated: CASSVGGPGQFF. This chain links TRBV2 with TRBJ2-1, with D possibly being TRBD2 (6 bases). This CDR3 contains 12 residues. V was shortened by 4 bases and J by 12 bases, with 13 bases between the two germline ends. Germline V CDR1 and CDR2: SNHLY, FYNNEI.

The chain combines TRBV28 with TRBJ2-2; unclear D gene. This CDR3 has 15 residues. V gave up 8 bases and J gave up 5 bases, with 18 bases separating them. CDR1 and CDR2 (germline): MDHEN, SYDVKM. CDR3 coding DNA: TGTGCCAGCCGAACTCGCGGTTTCCCTACCGGGGAGCTGTTTTTT. Translation gives CASRTRGFPTGELFF.

The V gene is TRBV19, the J gene TRBJ2-7; D is uncertain. The CDR3 sequence is 13 residues long. The germline V gene has CDR1 LNHDA and CDR2 SQIVND (reference sequence). V lost 4 bases and J lost 5, with 12 bases in between. The CDR3 region is CASSNLFLDEQYF. The CDR3, as DNA: TGTGCCAGTAGTAATCTATTCCTCGACGAGCAGTACTTC.

CDR3 bases: TGCAGCGCCCGACTCGGGACATCTAACTATGGCTACACCTTC. Translating gives CSARLGTSNYGYTF. This chain links TRBV29-1 with TRBJ1-2; possibly TRBD1 for D (6 bases). Per germline, CDR1 SQVTM and CDR2 ANQGSEA. The CDR3 covers 14 residues. Trimming stripped 7 bases from V and 0 bases from J, with 15 bases between.

The chain has TRBV7-3 and TRBJ2-7, with D perhaps matching TRBD2 (6 bases). Germline V gene data show CDR1 as SGHTA and CDR2 as FQGTGA. V was shortened by 4 bases and J by 4 bases, with 17 bases between the two germline ends. This CDR3 is built from 15 residues. CDR3 loop: CASSYDASGVYEQYF. CDR3 DNA: TGTGCCAGCAGCTACGATGCGTCGGGAGTTTACGAGCAGTACTTC.

The CDR3 protein is CASSSKTGGASEQYF. The CDR3 DNA follows: TGTGCCAGCAGCTCTAAAACAGGGGGCGCGTCCGAGCAGTACTTC. The chain is built from TRBV7-8 and TRBJ2-7, with TRBD1 matching over 9 bases. In germline, CDR1 is SGHVS, CDR2 FQNEAQ. After removal of 4 bases from V and 6 bases from J, the junction contained 10 bases not matched to a gene. The CDR3 consists of 15 residues.

The chain carries TRBV6-6 and TRBJ2-6; no clear D. Germline V CDR1 and CDR2: MNHNY, SVGAGI (reference sequence). The CDR3 spans 12 residues. Trimming removed 10 bases from V and 2 bases from J, with 6 bases in between. The CDR3 region is CATWPGANVLTF. The CDR3 nucleotides are TGTGCCACGTGGCCTGGGGCCAACGTCCTGACTTTC.

V and J are TRBV7-8 and TRBJ2-1; 9 bases match TRBD2. With V trimmed by 1 base and J by 6 bases, 7 bases remained unmatched. This CDR3 has 16 residues. Germline-derived CDR1 and CDR2 are SGHVS and FQNEAQ. The CDR3 sequence: CASSLGVSGSFNEQFF. CDR3 in DNA: TGTGCCAGCAGCTTAGGGGTTAGCGGGAGTTTCAATGAGCAGTTCTTC.

The rearrangement uses TRBV4-2 and TRBJ2-7; a possible D gene is TRBD2 (7 bases). Germline V gene lookup returns CDR1 LGHNA and CDR2 YNFKEQ. Trimming stripped 1 base from V and 3 bases from J, with 16 bases between. This CDR3 is built from 16 residues. Written as DNA, the CDR3 is TGTGCCAGCAGCCAAGTGGGGGGGCAACAGTTCTACGAGCAGTACTTC. Protein: CASSQVGGQQFYEQYF.

The J gene is TRBJ2-3, the V gene TRBV14; 9 positions agree with TRBD1. Germline V gives CDR1 SGHDN, CDR2 FVKESK. Trimming took 3 bases from V and 4 from J; bases not matched to a gene: 5. CDR3 length: 15 residues. This chain's CDR3 is CASSHVGTGPDTQYF. In nucleotides, the CDR3 is TGTGCCAGCAGCCACGTTGGGACAGGGCCAGATACGCAGTATTTT.

The V and J genes are TRBV4-2 and TRBJ2-7; 8 nucleotides agree with TRBD2. Germline-derived CDR1 and CDR2 are LGHNA and YNFKEQ. V lost 0 bases and J lost 4; bases outside the gene matches: 2. This CDR3 is 14 amino acids long. CDR3 in DNA: TGTGCCAGCAGCCAAGAACTAGCGGCGTACGAGCAGTACTTC. Its protein is CASSQELAAYEQYF.

The chain uses TRBV27 and TRBJ2-1; the D is unclear. The germline CDR1 and CDR2 sequences are MNHEY and SMNVEV (reference sequence). The CDR3 runs 14 residues. The V gene lost 0 bases and the J gene lost 10 bases, with 13 bases spanning the gap. CDR3 sequence: CASSLSLPPKEQFF. DNA of the CDR3: TGTGCCAGCAGTTTATCGCTCCCCCCTAAGGAGCAGTTCTTC.

The chain uses TRBV5-1 and TRBJ2-5; TRBD2 might be the D (6 bases). The CDR3 spans 16 residues. The germline V gene encodes CDR1 SGHRS and CDR2 YFSETQ. Trimming shortened V by 4 bases and J by 1 base, and 17 bases separated the two germline ends. The CDR3: CASSLRAGYLQETQYF. The DNA for the CDR3 is TGCGCCAGCAGCCTGCGGGCGGGATATCTCCAAGAGACCCAGTACTTC.

The J gene is TRBJ2-1, the V gene TRBV13; D is perhaps TRBD2 (5 bases). V shed 6 bases and J shed 7 bases, with 10 bases lying between them. The CDR3 sequence is 12 residues long. The germline V gene has CDR1 PRHDT and CDR2 FYEKMQ (reference sequence). CDR3 sequence: CASRTTRNEQFF. The CDR3 nucleotides read TGTGCCAGCAGGACAACTAGGAATGAGCAGTTCTTC.

The chain employs TRBV5-1 and TRBJ2-7; 8 bases fit TRBD2. Per germline, CDR1 SGHRS and CDR2 YFSETQ. The CDR3 is 15 residues long. V was pared by 2 bases and J by 5 bases, with 9 bases of the junction left unmatched. The CDR3 loop reads CASSLLGGLAHEQYF. The CDR3 DNA is TGCGCCAGCAGCTTACTCGGAGGACTAGCCCACGAGCAGTACTTC.

The rearrangement links TRBV5-1 to TRBJ1-1; D unclear. Deletions cut 4 bases from V and 5 bases from J, with 15 bases between. This CDR3 has 14 amino acids. The V gene's germline CDR1 is SGHRS and CDR2 YFSETQ. The CDR3 coding sequence is TGCGCCAGCAGCCTCGGAGGAGGAAGGACTGAAGCTTTCTTT. This translates into CASSLGGGRTEAFF.

V and J are TRBV4-1 and TRBJ2-2; a possible D gene is TRBD2 (6 bases). Germline V lookup: CDR1 MGHRA, CDR2 YSYEKL. This CDR3 has 15 residues. Trimming removed 3 bases at V and 7 bases at J, with 15 bases between. The CDR3 DNA reads TGCGCCAGCAGCCAGACTTCGGGACTGTTCGGGGAGCTGTTTTTT. Protein: CASSQTSGLFGELFF.

The chain carries TRBV2 and TRBJ1-1; weak D call: TRBD1 (6 bases). CDR1 is SNHLY, CDR2 FYNNEI, per germline. The ends were cut back, 6 bases at V and 6 bases at J, with 23 bases in the middle. The CDR3 runs to 16 residues. This chain's CDR3 is CASSRDNSRGYAEAFF. Here the CDR3 DNA reads TGTGCCAGCAGCAGGGACAACTCAAGAGGGTACGCTGAAGCTTTCTTT.

The rearrangement links TRBV27 to TRBJ2-2; 8 bases align to TRBD1. Germline V gene sequence: CDR1 MNHEY, CDR2 SMNVEV (reference sequence). Trimming cost V 4 bases and J 3 bases; bases outside gene matches: 4. The CDR3 has 15 amino acids. Here the CDR3 reads CASSYETGDTGELFF. The CDR3, as DNA: TGTGCCAGCAGTTATGAGACAGGGGACACCGGGGAGCTGTTTTTT.

This chain joins TRBV28 and TRBJ1-2; the match to TRBD1 covers 7 bases. The V gene's germline CDR1 is MDHEN and CDR2 SYDVKM. CDR3 length equals 13 residues. With V trimmed by 5 bases and J by 5 bases, 5 bases remained unmatched. The CDR3 DNA is TGTGCCAGCAGTCCCACAGGGGTGTATGGCTACACCTTC. Translation: CASSPTGVYGYTF.

The V call is TRBV2, the J call TRBJ1-2, with 7 nucleotides matching TRBD1. V was clipped by 1 base and J by 8 bases; unmatched bases: 4. The germline gives CDR1 SNHLY, CDR2 FYNNEI. This CDR3 is 13 amino acids long. The CDR3 nucleotides read TGTGCCAGCAGTGAAGGTCAAGGGGGCGGCTACACCTTC. Translating it yields CASSEGQGGGYTF.

The chain combines TRBV7-2 with TRBJ2-2, with D maybe TRBD2 (5 bases). V gave up 4 bases and J gave up 5 bases, with 17 bases separating them. There are 16 residues in the CDR3. The germline CDR1 and CDR2 sequences are SGHTA and FQGNSA. The CDR3 region has the DNA TGTGCCAGCAGCTCATCGGGCCTAGCCATTACCGGGGAGCTGTTTTTT. Encoded protein: CASSSSGLAITGELFF.

The chain couples TRBV4-3 to TRBJ1-4, with D unresolved. CDR3 length: 16 amino acids. The V end was cut by 0 bases, the J end by 0 bases, with 8 bases between. Germline loops: CDR1 LGHNA, CDR2 YSLEER. The CDR3 DNA is TGCGCCAGCAGCCAAGATTCGACAACAACTAATGAAAAACTGTTTTTT. Its translation is CASSQDSTTTNEKLFF.

CDR3 loop: CASSLDRGRNSPLHF. Here the CDR3 DNA reads TGTGCCAGCAGCTTAGACAGGGGTCGTAATTCACCCCTCCACTTT. V is TRBV7-2 and J is TRBJ1-6; 7 bases are shared with TRBD1. The V gene's germline CDR1 is SGHTA and CDR2 FQGNSA. The CDR3 contains 15 residues. With V trimmed by 1 base and J by 6 bases, 3 bases remained unmatched.